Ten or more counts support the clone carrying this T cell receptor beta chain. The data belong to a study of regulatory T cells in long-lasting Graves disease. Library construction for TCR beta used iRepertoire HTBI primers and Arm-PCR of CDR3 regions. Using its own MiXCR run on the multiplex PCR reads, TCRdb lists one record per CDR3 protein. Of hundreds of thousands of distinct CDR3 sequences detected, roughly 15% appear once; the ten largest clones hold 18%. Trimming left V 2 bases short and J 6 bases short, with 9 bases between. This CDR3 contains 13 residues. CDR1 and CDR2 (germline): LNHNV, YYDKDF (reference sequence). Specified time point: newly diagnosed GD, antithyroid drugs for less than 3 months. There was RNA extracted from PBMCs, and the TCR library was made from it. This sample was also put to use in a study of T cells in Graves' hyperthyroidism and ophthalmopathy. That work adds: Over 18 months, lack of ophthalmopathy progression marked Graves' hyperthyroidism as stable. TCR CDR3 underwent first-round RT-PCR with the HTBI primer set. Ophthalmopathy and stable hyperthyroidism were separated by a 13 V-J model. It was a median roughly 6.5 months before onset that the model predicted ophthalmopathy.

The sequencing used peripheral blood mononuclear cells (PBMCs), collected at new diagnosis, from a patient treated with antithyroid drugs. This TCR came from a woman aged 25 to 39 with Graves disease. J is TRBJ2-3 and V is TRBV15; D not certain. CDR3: CATSRSPLDTQYF. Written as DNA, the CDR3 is TGTGCCACCAGCAGATCCCCTCTGGATACGCAGTATTTT.